This passage covers 29 T cell receptor beta chains from one sample sequenced in a study of molecular identifiers for immune sequencing clone quantification. A single record per CDR3 protein comes from TCRdb applying MiXCR to the PCR reads. The sample consists of 90,000 to 120,000 distinct CDR3 sequences, approximately 40% of them appearing once. Material: naive CD8+ T cells from blood, with Jurkat cell RNA spiked in. As for subset: FACS-sorted CD8+CD4-CCR7+CD45RA+ naive T cells. These receptors were collected from a human donor in good health. Some libraries in this study had Jurkat cell RNA spiked in.

V and J are TRBV6-2 or TRBV6-3 and TRBJ2-7, with TRBD1 as a possible D gene (6 bases). V lost 6 bases, J lost 2 bases, and 14 bases lay in between. The CDR3 is made up of 14 amino acids. In germline, CDR1 is MNHEY, CDR2 SVGEGT. CDR3 region: CASSTLQGTYEQYF. CDR3 DNA: TGTGCCAGCAGCACTCTACAGGGTACCTACGAGCAGTACTTC.

J is TRBJ2-7 and V is TRBV19, with D unresolved. Trimming removed 6 bases from V and 6 bases from J, with 9 bases in between. Looked up from germline, CDR1 is LNHDA and CDR2 is SQIVND (reference sequence). This CDR3 contains 11 residues. The CDR3 protein is CASRGPLEQYF. CDR3 DNA: TGTGCCAGTAGAGGACCCCTCGAGCAGTACTTC. The entire variable domain, with the rest obtained from reference TRBV19 and TRBJ2-7, is as follows: DGGITQSPKYLFRKEGQNVTLSCEQNLNHDAMYWYRQDPGQGLRLIYYSQIVNDFQKGDIAEGYSVSREKKESFPLTVTSAQKNPTAFYLCASRGPLEQYFGPGTRLTVT.

This clonotype was seen a few times. The J gene is TRBJ2-1, the V gene TRBV9, with D maybe TRBD1 (5 bases). V was clipped by 3 bases and J by 3 bases, with 13 bases between them. This CDR3 has 15 amino acids. The germline V gene has CDR1 SGDLS and CDR2 YYNGEE. The CDR3 DNA reads TGTGCCAGCAGCGGCGACAGTCCAGGCTACAATGAGCAGTTCTTC. This sequence encodes CASSGDSPGYNEQFF.

This chain links TRBV6-9 with TRBJ2-7; TRBD1 matches at 9 bases. V dropped 6 bases and J dropped 4; count of bases not matched to a gene: 28. Germline V gene sequence: CDR1 MNHGY, CDR2 SVAAGI. This CDR3 region has 21 residues. The CDR3 is CASSHRDPGQGFPRSRYEQYF. CDR3 DNA: TGTGCCAGCAGCCACAGGGACCCGGGACAGGGTTTTCCCCGAAGTCGGTACGAGCAGTACTTC.

The sample holds many counts of this clonotype. The CDR3 loop reads CASRPWTSPGQPQHF. The CDR3, as DNA: TGTGCCAGCAGACCATGGACTTCTCCGGGTCAGCCCCAGCATTTT. J is TRBJ1-5 and V is TRBV28; D is unclear. This CDR3 region has 15 residues. V shed 6 bases and J shed 6 bases, with 18 bases lying between them. The V gene's germline CDR1 is MDHEN and CDR2 SYDVKM.

V is TRBV12-3 or TRBV12-4 and J is TRBJ2-2; the D is unclear. Trimming removed 6 bases from V and 0 bases from J, with 8 bases in between. This CDR3 has 14 residues. DNA for the CDR3: TGTGCCAGCAGCGCCTTCGCGAACACCGGGGAGCTGTTTTTT. It encodes CASSAFANTGELFF.

The rearrangement links TRBV6-2 or TRBV6-3 to TRBJ2-7; 11 bases align to TRBD2. This CDR3 has 14 residues. J lost 4 bases, V lost 4 bases, and 3 bases had no gene match. Germline CDR1 reads MNHEY; CDR2 reads SVGEGT. Here the CDR3 DNA reads TGTGCCAGCAGTTCCGGGACTAGCGGATACGAGCAGTACTTC. Its translation is CASSSGTSGYEQYF.

The rearrangement links TRBV6-5 to TRBJ1-4, with D tentatively TRBD1 (6 bases). V lost 8 bases to trimming and J lost 0 bases, with 13 bases between them. This CDR3 has 15 residues. Germline V gene sequence: CDR1 MNHEY, CDR2 SVGAGI. The CDR3 DNA reads as TGTGCCAGCTCATCCGAGGGGGCAACTAATGAAAAACTGTTTTTT. Amino acids: CASSSEGATNEKLFF.

This clonotype was seen at least ten times. This sequence joins TRBV4-1 and TRBJ2-3; TRBD2 is a possible D gene (5 bases). With 3 bases removed from V and 2 bases from J, the gap between germline ends came to 12 bases. The CDR3 consists of 15 residues. Germline CDR1 MGHRA, CDR2 YSYEKL. The CDR3 DNA reads as TGCGCCAGCAGCCAGATAGCGAGTATCACAGATACGCAGTATTTT. Translation gives CASSQIASITDTQYF.

This clonotype was counted between two and nine times. This chain connects TRBV6-2 or TRBV6-3 to TRBJ2-2; D unresolved. The ends were cut back, 5 bases at V and 8 bases at J, with 9 bases in the middle. The CDR3 loop spans 12 amino acids. Germline CDR1 reads MNHEY; CDR2 reads SVGEGT. CDR3 amino acids: CASSTIRGELFF. CDR3 coding DNA: TGTGCCAGCAGTACGATTAGGGGGGAGCTGTTTTTT.

This clonotype turned up a few times. The gene calls are TRBV27 and TRBJ2-1, with 13 nucleotides matching TRBD2. The CDR3 contains 14 residues. The trim removed 3 bases at V and 10 bases at J, leaving 3 bases unmatched. From germline, CDR1 is MNHEY and CDR2 SMNVEV (reference sequence). The CDR3 coding sequence is TGTGCCAGCAGTTTTTCGGGACTAGCGGGAGAGCAGTTCTTC. Amino acid sequence: CASSFSGLAGEQFF.

This clonotype was seen a single time. The chain recombines TRBV12-3 or TRBV12-4 with TRBJ2-1, with D perhaps assigned TRBD1 or TRBD2 (5 bases each). The CDR3 contains 13 residues. Trimming removed 6 bases from V and 6 bases from J, with 12 bases in between. CDR3 protein: CASSGTTSNEQFF. CDR3 in DNA: TGTGCCAGCAGCGGGACGACGTCCAATGAGCAGTTCTTC.

The chain joins TRBV10-3 to TRBJ1-1; the D is unclear. The CDR3 contains 16 residues. CDR1 is ENHRY, CDR2 SYGVKD, per germline. The V and J ends lost 0 bases and 6 bases respectively, with 17 bases between them. CDR3 coding DNA: TGTGCCATCAGTGAGTCCCTGACGACATCTGACCCTGAAGCTTTCTTT. It encodes CAISESLTTSDPEAFF.

This clonotype was observed a few times. The CDR3 ends on some other residue instead of the conserved phenylalanine or tryptophan, so this is likely a read error. The DNA of the CDR3 is TGTGCCAGCAACAAAGAAGGGGACAGGCCCTACGAGCAGTACATC. Encoded protein: CASNKEGDRPYEQYI. The chain joins TRBV7-2 to TRBJ2-7; TRBD1 agrees at 8 bases. The J segment lost 2 bases and the V segment lost 7 bases, leaving 10 bases of the junction unmatched. The CDR3 is made up of 15 amino acids. Germline CDR1 is SGHTA and CDR2 is FQGNSA.

This clonotype was seen ten or more times. The rearrangement uses TRBV2 and TRBJ1-5; TRBD1 agrees at 9 bases. The CDR3 is 15 residues long. Germline loops: CDR1 SNHLY, CDR2 FYNNEI. Trimming took 7 bases from V and 5 from J; bases not matched to a gene: 9. CDR3: CASKPGQGAHQPQHF. CDR3 in DNA: TGTGCCAGCAAGCCGGGACAGGGAGCCCATCAGCCCCAGCATTTT.

This clonotype was seen at least ten times. J is TRBJ2-6 and V is TRBV12-3 or TRBV12-4; D may correspond to TRBD1 or TRBD2 (6 bases each). The V end was cut by 1 base, the J end by 1 base, with 14 bases between. The CDR3 consists of 18 residues. For the CDR3, the DNA is TGTGCCAGCAGTTTAGTCGGGGGACACCTATCTGGGGCCAACGTCCTGACTTTC. Translated: CASSLVGGHLSGANVLTF.

The CDR3 is CASSLLGTQYF. The DNA for the CDR3 is TGTGCCAGCAGTTTGCTGGGTACGCAGTATTTT. This chain links TRBV28 with TRBJ2-3; no clear D gene. Germline V gene data show CDR1 as MDHEN and CDR2 as SYDVKM. Trimming removed 3 bases at V and 8 bases at J, with 6 bases between. The CDR3 has 11 amino acids.

V usage is TRBV15 and J usage is TRBJ2-1, with D possibly being TRBD2 (6 bases). V dropped 5 bases and J dropped 9 bases, with 14 bases sitting between them. This CDR3 has 13 residues. Germline V CDR1 and CDR2: LNHNV, YYDKDF (reference sequence). The CDR3 protein is CATSQVGGGEQFF. The DNA for the CDR3 is TGTGCCACCAGCCAGGTCGGGGGTGGTGAGCAGTTCTTC. Variable domain in full (rest from reference TRBV15 and TRBJ2-1): DAMVIQNPRYQVTQFGKPVTLSCSQTLNHNVMYWYQQKSSQAPKLLFHYYDKDFNNEADTPDNFQSRRPNTSFCFLDIRSPGLGDTAMYLCATSQVGGGEQFFGPGTRLTVL.

This chain uses TRBV27 with TRBJ1-2, with TRBD1 matching over 9 bases. With V trimmed by 7 bases and J by 4 bases, 4 bases remained unmatched. In germline, CDR1 is MNHEY, CDR2 SMNVEV (reference sequence). The CDR3 is 13 amino acids. DNA for the CDR3: TGTGCCAGCACTCCGGGACAGGGCTATGGCTACACCTTC. The encoded protein is CASTPGQGYGYTF.

The chain has TRBV7-9 and TRBJ2-7, with 8 bases that match TRBD2. The CDR3 has 16 amino acids. The V gene's germline CDR1 is SEHNR and CDR2 FQNEAQ (reference sequence). The V gene end was trimmed by 6 bases and the J gene end by 0 bases; junction bases not matched to a gene: 10. The CDR3 reads CASSPGGDLSSYEQYF. CDR3 nucleotides: TGTGCCAGCAGTCCCGGGGGGGACCTAAGCTCCTACGAGCAGTACTTC.

This clonotype was counted a few times. Possible read error: a much larger clone is one base away. The rearrangement uses TRBV7-2 and TRBJ2-5, with 8 nucleotides matching TRBD2. CDR1 is SGHTA and CDR2 is FQGNSA in the germline V gene. The CDR3 has 15 residues. CDR3 sequence (DNA): TGTGCCAGCAGCTTAGTACTAGCGGACCAAGTGACCCAGTACTTC. Translating gives CASSLVLADQVTQYF.

About this clonotype: One base away lies a much larger clone, so this may be a sequencing read error. This chain links TRBV19 with TRBJ2-4; TRBD1 aligns across 7 bases. V was clipped by 4 bases and J by 14 bases; unmatched bases: 2. This CDR3 region has 10 residues. Germline V lookup: CDR1 LNHDA, CDR2 SQIVND (reference sequence). CDR3 sequence: CASSTGQKYF. Here the CDR3 DNA reads TGTGCCAGTAGTACGGGACAGAAGTACTTC.

This clonotype was seen repeatedly, ten times or more. The chain recombines TRBV9 with TRBJ2-7, with TRBD2 matching 7 bases. CDR1 SGDLS and CDR2 YYNGEE come from the germline V gene. The CDR3 covers 14 residues. With 3 bases clipped from V and 4 bases from J, the junction kept 7 bases outside the gene matches. The CDR3 DNA sequence: TGTGCCAGCAGCGAAGCGGGGTCGGGGTACGAGCAGTACTTC. This encodes CASSEAGSGYEQYF.

The gene calls are TRBV6-2 or TRBV6-3 and TRBJ1-1; possibly TRBD1 for D (6 bases). V was shortened by 6 bases and J by 1 base, with 18 bases between the two germline ends. The CDR3 is made up of 16 amino acids. CDR1 and CDR2 from the germline V gene are MNHEY and SVGEGT. The CDR3 bases are TGTGCCAGCAGCAGGTGGGGGGGGGCGACGAACACTGAAGCTTTCTTT. This translates into CASSRWGGATNTEAFF.

This clonotype was detected ten times or more. The chain joins TRBV2 to TRBJ1-2; D is undetermined. CDR3 length: 14 amino acids. The V and J ends lost 0 bases and 1 base respectively, with 6 bases between them. Germline values: CDR1 SNHLY, CDR2 FYNNEI. The CDR3 nucleotides are TGTGCCAGCAGTGAAGCGCAGGATAACTATGGCTACACCTTC. As protein: CASSEAQDNYGYTF.

V usage is TRBV27 and J usage is TRBJ2-5; 7 bases are a match to TRBD1. From germline, CDR1 is MNHEY and CDR2 SMNVEV (reference sequence). The CDR3 covers 17 residues. V was clipped by 2 bases and J by 4 bases; unmatched bases: 13. As DNA, the CDR3 is TGTGCCAGCAGTTTAAGAAGGGGGCTAAAAAGCAGAGAGACCCAGTACTTC. It is translated as CASSLRRGLKSRETQYF.

This chain joins TRBV7-9 and TRBJ2-7; 7 bases map to TRBD1. CDR3 length: 15 residues. V was pared by 4 bases and J by 6 bases, with 12 bases of the junction left unmatched. Germline-derived CDR1 and CDR2 are SEHNR and FQNEAQ (reference sequence). Here the CDR3 reads CASSSETYTGVEQYF. The CDR3 DNA reads as TGTGCCAGCAGCTCAGAAACGTATACAGGGGTCGAGCAGTACTTC.

To note about this clonotype: A single base separates this from a much larger clone, so it may be a read error. The V gene is TRBV6-2 or TRBV6-3, the J gene TRBJ1-5; 8 positions match TRBD1. Germline V CDR1 and CDR2: MNHEY, SVGEGT. This CDR3 has 17 residues. Losses at the gene ends were 6 bases for V and 4 bases for J; bases not matched to a gene: 14. The CDR3 bases are TGTGCCAGCAGCATCGGTGGGCAGGGGGCGATTAATCAGCCCCAGCATTTT. It is translated as CASSIGGQGAINQPQHF.

This clonotype was found many times. V usage is TRBV20-1 and J usage is TRBJ1-1; 8 positions match TRBD1. The CDR3 length is 12 residues. In germline, CDR1 is DFQATT, CDR2 SNEGSKA (reference sequence). V lost 5 bases to trimming and J lost 11 bases; unmatched junction nucleotides: 10. CDR3 amino acids: CSAPTGGPSAFF. The CDR3 DNA reads TGCAGTGCTCCTACAGGGGGACCTTCGGCTTTCTTT.